This T cell receptor beta chain was sequenced in a study of graft-versus-host responses after intestinal transplantation. On the study more broadly: In this cohort, recipients had multivisceral, liver-intestinal, or isolated intestinal transplants. For two to four years after anti-thymocyte globulin induction, all recipients took tacrolimus and steroids.

Here immunoSEQ multiplex PCR was the method, and the copy in TCRdb shows in-frame clones only, minus some. The table has 25,000 to 30,000 clones, around 94% seen once. General study results and limits: High graft-versus-host to host-versus-graft clonal ratios were seen in allografts of patients with graft-donor T cell macrochimerism. The highest levels of circulating GvH clones went along with early declines in HvG clones after transplant.

A note on this clone: Antigen unknown.

The sample here was PBMCs, taken roughly 29 days after intestinal transplant. This TCR derives from a human patient who received an intestinal transplant, so some T cells may come from the graft donor.

The chain's CDR3 is CASSLGALKYEQYF. CDR3 in DNA: TGTGCCAGCAGTCTCGGGGCACTTAAGTACGAGCAGTACTTC. J is TRBJ2-7 and V is TRBV6-1; D may correspond to TRBD1 or TRBD2 (5 bases each). Germline CDR1 and CDR2: MNHNS and SASEGT. This CDR3 comprises 14 residues. V was trimmed by 5 bases and J by 4 bases, leaving 15 bases between them.